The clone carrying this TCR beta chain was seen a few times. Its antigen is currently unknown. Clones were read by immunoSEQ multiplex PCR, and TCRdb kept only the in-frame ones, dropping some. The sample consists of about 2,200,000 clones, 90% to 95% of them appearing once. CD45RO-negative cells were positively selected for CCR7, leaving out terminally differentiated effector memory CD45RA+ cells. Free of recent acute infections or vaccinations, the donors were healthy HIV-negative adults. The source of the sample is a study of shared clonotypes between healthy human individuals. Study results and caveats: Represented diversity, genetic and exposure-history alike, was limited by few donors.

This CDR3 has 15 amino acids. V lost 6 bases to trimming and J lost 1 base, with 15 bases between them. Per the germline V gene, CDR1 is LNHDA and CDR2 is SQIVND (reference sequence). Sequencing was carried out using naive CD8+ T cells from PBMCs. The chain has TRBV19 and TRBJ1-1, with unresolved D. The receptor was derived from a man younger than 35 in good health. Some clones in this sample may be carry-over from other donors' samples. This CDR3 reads CASSRPLGGNTEAFF. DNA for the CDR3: TGTGCCAGTAGCCGCCCATTGGGAGGGAACACTGAAGCTTTCTTT.